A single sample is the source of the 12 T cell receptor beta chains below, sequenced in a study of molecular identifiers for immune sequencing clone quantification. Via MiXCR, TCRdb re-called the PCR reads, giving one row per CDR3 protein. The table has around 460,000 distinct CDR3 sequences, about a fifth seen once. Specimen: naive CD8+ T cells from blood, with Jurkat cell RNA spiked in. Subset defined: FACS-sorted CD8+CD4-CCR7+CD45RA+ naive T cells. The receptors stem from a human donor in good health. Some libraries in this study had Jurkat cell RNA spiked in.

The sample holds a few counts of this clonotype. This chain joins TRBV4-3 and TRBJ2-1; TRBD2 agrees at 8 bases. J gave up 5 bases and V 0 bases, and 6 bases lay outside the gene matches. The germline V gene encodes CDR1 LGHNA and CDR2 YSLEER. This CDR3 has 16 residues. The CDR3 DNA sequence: TGCGCCAGCAGCCAAGAACGGGGGGGCCGCCACAATGAGCAGTTCTTC. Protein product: CASSQERGGRHNEQFF.

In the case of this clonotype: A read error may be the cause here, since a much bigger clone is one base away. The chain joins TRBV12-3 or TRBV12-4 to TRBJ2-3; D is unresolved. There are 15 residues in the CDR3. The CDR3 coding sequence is TGTTCCAGCAGTTTAGTGGGGATTAGGGCAGATACGCAGTATTTT. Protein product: CSSSLVGIRADTQYF.

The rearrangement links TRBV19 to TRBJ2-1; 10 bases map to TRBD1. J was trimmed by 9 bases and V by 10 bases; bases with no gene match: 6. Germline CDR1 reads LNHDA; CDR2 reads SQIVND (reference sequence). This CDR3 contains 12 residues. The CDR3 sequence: CATGQGLSEQFF. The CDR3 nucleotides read TGTGCCACGGGACAGGGGTTAAGTGAGCAGTTCTTC.

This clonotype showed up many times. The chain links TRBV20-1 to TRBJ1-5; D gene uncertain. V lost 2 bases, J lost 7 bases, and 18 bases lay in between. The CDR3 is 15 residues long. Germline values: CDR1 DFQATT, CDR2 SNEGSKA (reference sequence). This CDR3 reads CSARRASNAEQPQHF. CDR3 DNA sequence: TGCAGTGCTAGAAGGGCTTCCAACGCGGAACAGCCCCAGCATTTT.

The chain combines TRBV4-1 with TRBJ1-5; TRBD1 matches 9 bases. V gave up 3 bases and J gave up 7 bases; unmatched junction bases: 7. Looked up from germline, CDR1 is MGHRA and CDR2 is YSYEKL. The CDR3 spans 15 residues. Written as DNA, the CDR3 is TGCGCCAGCAGCCATACACAGGGGGCGGTCCAGCCCCAGCATTTT. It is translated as CASSHTQGAVQPQHF.

For the CDR3, the DNA is TGTGCCAGCAGACCAAACAGGGACTATAATTCACCCCTCCACTTT. This translates into CASRPNRDYNSPLHF. This chain joins TRBV3-1 and TRBJ1-6, with TRBD1 as a possible D gene (6 bases). The V gene's germline CDR1 is LGHDT and CDR2 YNNKEL (reference sequence). The CDR3 has 15 amino acids. Between the trimmed V and J ends, which lost 6 bases and 3 bases, there was a span of 12 bases.

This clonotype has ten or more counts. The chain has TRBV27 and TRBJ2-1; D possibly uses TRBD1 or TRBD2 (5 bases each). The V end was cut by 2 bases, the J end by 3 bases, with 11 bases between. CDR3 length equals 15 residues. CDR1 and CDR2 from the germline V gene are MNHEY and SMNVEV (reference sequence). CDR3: CASSLAGTIYNEQFF. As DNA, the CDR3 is TGTGCCAGCAGTTTAGCAGGGACCATCTACAATGAGCAGTTCTTC.

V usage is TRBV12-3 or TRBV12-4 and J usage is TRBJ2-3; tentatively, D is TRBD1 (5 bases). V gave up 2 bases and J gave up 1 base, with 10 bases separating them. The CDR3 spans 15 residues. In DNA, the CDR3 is TGTGCCAGCAGTTTACCGGACACCGGCACAGATACGCAGTATTTT. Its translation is CASSLPDTGTDTQYF.

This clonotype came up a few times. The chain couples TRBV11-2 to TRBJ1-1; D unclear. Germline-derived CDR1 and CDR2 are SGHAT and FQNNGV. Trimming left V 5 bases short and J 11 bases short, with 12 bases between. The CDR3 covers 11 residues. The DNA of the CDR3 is TGTGCCAGCAGCCCCGCAGGTTGGGCTTTCTTT. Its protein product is CASSPAGWAFF.

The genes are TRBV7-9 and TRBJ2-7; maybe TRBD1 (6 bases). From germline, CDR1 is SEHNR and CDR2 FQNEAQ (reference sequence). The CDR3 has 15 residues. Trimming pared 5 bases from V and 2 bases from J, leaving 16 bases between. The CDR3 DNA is TGTGCCAGCAGCACCCAGGACAGCTTCCCCTACGAGCAGTACTTC. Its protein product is CASSTQDSFPYEQYF. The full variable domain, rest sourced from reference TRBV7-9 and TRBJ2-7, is DTGVSQNPRHKITKRGQNVTFRCDPISEHNRLYWYRQTLGQGPEFLTYFQNEAQLEKSRLLSDRFSAERPKGSFSTLEIQRTEQGDSAMYLCASSTQDSFPYEQYFGPGTRLTVT.

This CDR3 is CAWSGGDTEAFF. As DNA, the CDR3 is TGTGCCTGGAGTGGTGGGGACACTGAAGCTTTCTTT. The chain is built from TRBV30 and TRBJ1-1; D gene unclear. Deletions cut 1 base from V and 3 bases from J, with 6 bases between. This CDR3 has 12 residues. The germline V gene encodes CDR1 GTSNPN and CDR2 SVGIG (reference sequence).

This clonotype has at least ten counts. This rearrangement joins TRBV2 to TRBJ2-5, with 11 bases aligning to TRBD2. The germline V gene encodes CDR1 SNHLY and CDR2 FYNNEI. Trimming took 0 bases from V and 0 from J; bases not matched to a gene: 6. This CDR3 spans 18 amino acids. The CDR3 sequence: CASSEALAGGRYQETQYF. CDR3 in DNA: TGTGCCAGCAGTGAAGCCCTAGCGGGGGGCCGATACCAAGAGACCCAGTACTTC.